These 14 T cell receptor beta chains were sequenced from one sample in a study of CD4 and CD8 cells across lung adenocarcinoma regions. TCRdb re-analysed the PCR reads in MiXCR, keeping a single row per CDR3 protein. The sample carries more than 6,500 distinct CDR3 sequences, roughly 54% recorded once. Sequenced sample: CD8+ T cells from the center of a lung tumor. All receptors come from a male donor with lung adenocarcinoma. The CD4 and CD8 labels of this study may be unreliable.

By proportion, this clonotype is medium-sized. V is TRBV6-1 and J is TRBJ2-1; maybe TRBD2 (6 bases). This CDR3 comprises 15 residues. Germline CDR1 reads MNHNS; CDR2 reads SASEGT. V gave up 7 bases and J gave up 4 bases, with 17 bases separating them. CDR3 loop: CASTLGSGAYNEQFF. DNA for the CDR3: TGTGCCAGCACCCTGGGTAGCGGAGCTTACAATGAGCAGTTCTTC.

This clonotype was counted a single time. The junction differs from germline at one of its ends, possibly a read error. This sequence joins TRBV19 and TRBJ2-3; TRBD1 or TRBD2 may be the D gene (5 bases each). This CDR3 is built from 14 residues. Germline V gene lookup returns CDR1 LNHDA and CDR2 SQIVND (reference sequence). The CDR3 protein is CASTRLGTKNTQYF. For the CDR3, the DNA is TGTGCCAGTACGAGGCTGGGGACCAAAAATACGCAGTATTTC.

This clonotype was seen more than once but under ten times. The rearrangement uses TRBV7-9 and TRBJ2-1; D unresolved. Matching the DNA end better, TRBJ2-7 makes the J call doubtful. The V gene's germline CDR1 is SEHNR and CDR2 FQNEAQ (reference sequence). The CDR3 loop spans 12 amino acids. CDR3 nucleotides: TGTGCCAGCAGCTTTCCCATGTACGAGCAGTACTTC. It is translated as CASSFPMYEQYF.

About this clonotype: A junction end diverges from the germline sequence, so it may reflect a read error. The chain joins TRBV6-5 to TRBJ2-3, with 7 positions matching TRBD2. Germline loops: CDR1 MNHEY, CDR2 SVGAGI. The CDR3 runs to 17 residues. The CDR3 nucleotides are TGTGCCAGCAGTTACGCCGGCGGGAGTTCGGTGGGCGATGCGCAGTTTTTT. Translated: CASSYAGGSSVGDAQFF.

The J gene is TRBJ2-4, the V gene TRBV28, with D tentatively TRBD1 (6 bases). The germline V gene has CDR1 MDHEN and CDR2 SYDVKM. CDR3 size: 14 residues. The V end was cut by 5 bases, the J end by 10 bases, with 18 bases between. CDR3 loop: CASSQRTVNDIQYF. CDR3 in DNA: TGTGCCAGCAGTCAACGGACAGTGAATGATATTCAGTACTTC.

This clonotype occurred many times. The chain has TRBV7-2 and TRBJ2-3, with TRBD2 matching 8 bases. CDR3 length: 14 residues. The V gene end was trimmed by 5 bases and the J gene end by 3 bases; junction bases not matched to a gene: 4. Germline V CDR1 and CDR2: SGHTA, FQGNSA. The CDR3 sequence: CASSVLAATDTQYF. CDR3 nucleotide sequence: TGTGCCAGCAGCGTACTAGCGGCAACAGATACGCAGTATTTT.

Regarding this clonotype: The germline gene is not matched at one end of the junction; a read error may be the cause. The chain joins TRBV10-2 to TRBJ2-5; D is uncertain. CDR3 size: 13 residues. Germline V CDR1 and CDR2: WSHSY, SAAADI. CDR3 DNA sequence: TGCGCCAGCAGTGCCCCGCTGCCTGCGACCCAGTATTTC. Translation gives CASSAPLPATQYF.

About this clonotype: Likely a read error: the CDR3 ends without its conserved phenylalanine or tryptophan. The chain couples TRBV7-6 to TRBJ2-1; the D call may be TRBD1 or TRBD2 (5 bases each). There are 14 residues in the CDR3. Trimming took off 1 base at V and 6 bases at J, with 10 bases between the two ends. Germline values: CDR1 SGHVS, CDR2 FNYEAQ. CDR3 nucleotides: TGTGCCAGCAGCTTAGGGGGGACGTTCAATGAGCAGTTCTTA. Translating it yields CASSLGGTFNEQFL.

The CDR3 nucleotides read TGTGCCAGCAGTGAGGAGCGGGTCAGCGGTGAGTTCTTC. It translates to CASSEERVSGEFF. The J gene is TRBJ2-1, the V gene TRBV6-1; tentative D call: TRBD2 (6 bases). Germline V lookup: CDR1 MNHNS, CDR2 SASEGT. The CDR3 has 13 amino acids. V was shortened by 3 bases and J by 14 bases, with 17 bases between the two germline ends.

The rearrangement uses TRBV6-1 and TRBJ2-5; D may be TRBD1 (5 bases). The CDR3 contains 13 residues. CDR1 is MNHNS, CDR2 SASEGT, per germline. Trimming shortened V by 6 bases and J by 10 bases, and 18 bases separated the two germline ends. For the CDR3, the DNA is TGTGCCAGCAGACCCACTGGGGCAGACGTCCAGTACTTC. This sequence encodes CASRPTGADVQYF.

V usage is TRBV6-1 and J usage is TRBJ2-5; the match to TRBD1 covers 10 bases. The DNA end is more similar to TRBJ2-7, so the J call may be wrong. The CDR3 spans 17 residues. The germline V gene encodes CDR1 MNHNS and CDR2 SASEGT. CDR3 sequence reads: CASSEKGWGQGSYEQYF. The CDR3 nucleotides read TGTGCCAGCAGTGAAAAGGGCTGGGGACAGGGGTCCTACGAGCAGTACTTC.

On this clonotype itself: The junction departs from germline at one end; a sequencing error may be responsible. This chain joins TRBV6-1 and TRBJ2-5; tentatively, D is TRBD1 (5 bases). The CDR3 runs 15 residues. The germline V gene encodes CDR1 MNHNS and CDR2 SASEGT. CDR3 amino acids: CASREGALLQDTQYF. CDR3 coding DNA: TGTGCCAGCAGGGAAGGGGCCCTCCTCCAAGATACGCAGTACTTT.

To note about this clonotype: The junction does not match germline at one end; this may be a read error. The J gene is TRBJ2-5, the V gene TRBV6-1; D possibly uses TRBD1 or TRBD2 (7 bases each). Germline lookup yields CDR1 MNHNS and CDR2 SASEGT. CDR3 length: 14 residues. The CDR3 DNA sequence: TGTGCGGGCAGGGGGGGCCGGGCCCCCGAGACGCAGTACTTC. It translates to CAGRGGRAPETQYF.

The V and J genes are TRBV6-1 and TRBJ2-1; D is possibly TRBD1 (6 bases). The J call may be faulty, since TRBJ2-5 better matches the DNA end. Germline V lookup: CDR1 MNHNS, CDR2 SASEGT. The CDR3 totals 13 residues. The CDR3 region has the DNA TGTGCCAGCAGTGACAGGGGTTACGACGGCCAGTACTTC. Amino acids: CASSDRGYDGQYF.